This T cell receptor (beta chain) came from a study of blood T cell repertoires in COVID-19 (dated by TCRdb to about 2020). About the study as a whole: Collaborator samples came from the United States, Italy and Spain and covered acute and convalescent phases of COVID-19. The material from the prospective study consisted of cDNA or gDNA derived from T cells, B-cell-depleted T cells, or PBMCs. Nearly every sample came with metadata listing a de-identified subject ID, COVID-19 status, age in years and sex. HLA class I and class II types, where available, came from metadata supplied by the sample provider rather than from assay-based typing. The repertoires were made available in a free public database intended to serve as a resource for research on the immune response to SARS-CoV-2. Deeply sampled blood TCRbeta repertoires from subjects exposed to, actively infected with, or recovered from COVID-19 were included in the dataset. The samples were drawn from two sources: the first 160 participants of the ongoing ImmuneRACE study, and some 1,300 subjects contributed by 6 global collaborators.

Notes on this clone: There is no known antigen for this receptor. Per-base quality was not reported, and no clone a single base away is much larger than it.

On the study overall, not on this receptor specifically: The amount of clinical and demographic metadata varied by source and participant and was provided uncurated.

One collaborating source in Seattle enrolled patients while the patients were actively infected and followed the patients over time throughout the course of disease. Collaborating institutions collected whole blood in K2EDTA tubes following their own protocols. For TCRbeta analysis, collaborators shipped samples in one of three forms: frozen whole blood, isolated PBMCs, or DNA extracted from either of those sample types. TCRbeta CDR3 regions were amplified from genomic DNA using the immunoSEQ Assay, a bias-controlled multiplex PCR. In the original analysis: Nucleated cell counts per sample were estimated from amplification of reference gene primers within the assay. To quantify the absolute abundance of each unique TCRbeta CDR3 rearrangement, sequence reads were collapsed and filtered. For each sample, productive Simpson clonality was calculated as the square root of Simpson's diversity index across productive rearrangements. Here the immuneACCESS table is served through TCRdb, limited to in-frame sequences with V and J called. Missing clones are a known gap in these copies; in checked studies unresolved V genes cover under half, and the rest lacks a known reason. V, J and clone size are taken as reported in that table, and D and trimming were inferred from the DNA itself. Recorded for this sample are more than 60,000 clones; approximately 80% of them occurred a single time. The ten largest clonotypes hold less than 15% of the sample.

The CDR3 numbers 14 residues from cysteine through phenylalanine. The DNA shown is the 42-base CDR3, in frame from base 1. The V end loses 6 bases and the J end loses 2 bases, and a stretch of 12 bases separates them. CDR1 is given as WNHNN and CDR2 as SYGVQD, both from the germline V gene (reference sequence). This clonotype originated in a man aged 50-59 years with COVID-19, enrolled during active disease. The rearrangement joined TRBV10-1 to TRBJ2-3, and possibly TRBD1, on 5 matching bases. The specimen sequenced was peripheral blood. The encoded CDR3 is CASSKGEYTDTQYF. The DNA sequence follows: TGCGCCAGCAGCAAAGGGGAATACACAGATACGCAGTATTTT.